This T cell receptor beta chain was sequenced for a study of cytomegalovirus exposure and HLA in healthy donors. Study-wide results and limits: The classifier was said to identify cytomegalovirus status with high specificity and sensitivity. Differences between HLA loci emerged in a later analysis of TCR association rates, with DRB1 most and HLA-C fewest. In a later analysis, about 17,000 TCR beta sequences were associated with HLA alleles at 0.05 false discovery rate.

CDR3 length equals 14 residues. CDR1 is LGHNA, CDR2 YNFKEQ, per germline. V was pared by 1 base and J by 3 bases, with 9 bases between. In regard to this clone: The target antigen is unknown.

The PCR ran on 60 Vbeta and 13 Jbeta primers. Original processing methods: In a later analysis, some 10 million of 60 million to 80 million unique beta chains occurred in at least two donors. TCRdb keeps only in-frame clones here, not all; method: immunoSEQ multiplex PCR. The V and J calls and the clone size are those of that table, but D and trimming were determined from the DNA. The sample shows over 80,000 clones, roughly 79% of them seen only once. This rearrangement joins TRBV4-2 to TRBJ1-2, with D tentatively TRBD1 (6 bases). This clonotype was sampled from a female donor in good health and CMV-seropositive. The source material was PBMCs. The CDR3 DNA sequence: TGTGCCAGCAGCCAAGTTGAGGGGGACTATGGCTACACCTTC. Translating it yields CASSQVEGDYGYTF.